One sample yielded the 20 T cell receptor beta chains listed below, sequenced in a study of control samples from healthy donors and cancer patients. Generated by immunoSEQ multiplex PCR, the TCRdb table keeps only in-frame clones and is missing some. The data show roughly 100,000 clones, with just over 90% seen just once and 2% to 2.5% held by the top ten. Sequenced: blood. These receptors all stem from a woman younger than 35 in good health.

The V and J genes are TRBV6-5 and TRBJ1-1; the D gene is possibly TRBD1 (6 bases). The germline V and J ends were trimmed by 10 bases and 3 bases, with 15 bases remaining between them. The CDR3 totals 13 residues. Germline V CDR1 and CDR2: MNHEY, SVGAGI. For the CDR3, the DNA is TGTGCCACCCGGATGGGGGGCGACACTGAAGCTTTCTTT. It codes for CATRMGGDTEAFF.

The chain employs TRBV4-2 and TRBJ2-5; TRBD2 matches 11 bases. V dropped 1 base and J dropped 2; count of bases not matched to a gene: 3. The CDR3 covers 16 residues. From germline, CDR1 is LGHNA and CDR2 YNFKEQ. The CDR3 coding sequence is TGTGCCAGCAGCCAAGCTAGCGGGGGGTTTCAAGAGACCCAGTACTTC. Translating it yields CASSQASGGFQETQYF.

This clone was detected once. J is TRBJ2-3 and V is TRBV7-9, with 7 bases fitting TRBD2. The germline V gene has CDR1 SEHNR and CDR2 FQNEAQ (reference sequence). V shed 5 bases and J 3 bases; nucleotides not matched to a gene: 11. CDR3 length: 16 residues. The CDR3 region is CASSHSGGPTTDTQYF. CDR3 DNA: TGTGCCAGCAGCCATTCGGGGGGTCCCACTACAGATACGCAGTATTTT.

The rearrangement uses TRBV5-5 and TRBJ1-6; TRBD1 aligns across 8 bases. V dropped 4 bases and J dropped 8; count of bases not matched to a gene: 5. Germline CDR1 and CDR2: SGHKS and YYEKEE (reference sequence). The CDR3 covers 14 residues. CDR3 in amino acids: CASSQGQGHSPLHF. The CDR3 bases are TGTGCCAGCAGCCAAGGACAGGGACATTCACCCCTCCACTTT.

The V gene is TRBV12-5, the J gene TRBJ2-2; weak D call: TRBD2 (5 bases). CDR1 and CDR2 (germline): LGHNT, FRNRAP. The CDR3 consists of 14 residues. V lost 6 bases and J lost 0, with 8 bases in between. The CDR3 region is CASGPGSNTGELFF. The CDR3 DNA is TGTGCTAGTGGGCCGGGATCGAACACCGGGGAGCTGTTTTTT.

This clone occurred once. This chain links TRBV5-1 with TRBJ2-5, with 11 bases fitting TRBD2. Germline V gene sequence: CDR1 SGHRS, CDR2 YFSETQ. The CDR3 is 16 amino acids. J was trimmed by 0 bases and V by 4 bases; bases with no gene match: 5. This CDR3 reads CASSPGLAGNQETQYF. The CDR3 DNA sequence: TGCGCCAGCAGCCCCGGACTAGCGGGTAACCAAGAGACCCAGTACTTC.

This clone was found a few times. The rearrangement joins TRBV6-6 to TRBJ2-2; perhaps TRBD1 as D (5 bases). The V gene lost 6 bases and the J gene lost 0 bases, with 5 bases spanning the gap. CDR1 is MNHNY, CDR2 SVGAGI, per germline (reference sequence). The CDR3 covers 13 residues. The CDR3 DNA reads as TGTGCCAGCAGGGGGCCGAACACCGGGGAGCTGTTTTTT. As protein: CASRGPNTGELFF.

The J gene is TRBJ1-2, the V gene TRBV7-2, with no clear D. The germline V gene encodes CDR1 SGHTA and CDR2 FQGNSA. V was cut by 5 bases and J by 11 bases, with 15 bases left in between. The CDR3 covers 12 residues. CDR3 DNA: TGTGCCAGCAGCCTCTCAGCTGTGGAGTACACCTTC. Its protein product is CASSLSAVEYTF. Based on the CDR3 plus reference TRBV7-2 and TRBJ1-2, the full variable domain is GAGVSQSPSNKVTEKGKDVELRCDPISGHTALYWYRQSLGQGLEFLIYFQGNSAPDKSGLPSDRFSAERTGGSVSTLTIQRTQQEDSAVYLCASSLSAVEYTFGSGTRLTVV.

The chain has TRBV11-2 and TRBJ2-1; 9 bases are shared with TRBD2. J lost 0 bases, V lost 3 bases, and 0 bases had no gene match. CDR3 size: 15 residues. CDR1 is SGHAT, CDR2 FQNNGV, per germline. CDR3 bases: TGTGCCAGCAGCTTTAGCGGGAGCTCCTACAATGAGCAGTTCTTC. Translating gives CASSFSGSSYNEQFF. The variable domain in full, with the rest retrieved from reference TRBV11-2 and TRBJ2-1, is EAGVAQSPRYKIIEKRQSVAFWCNPISGHATLYWYQQILGQGPKLLIQFQNNGVVDDSQLPKDRFSAERLKGVDSTLKIQPAKLEDSAVYLCASSFSGSSYNEQFFGPGTRLTVL.

Comments on this clone: The sample contains more than one DNA sequence encoding this CDR3. The chain employs TRBV12-3 or TRBV12-4 and TRBJ2-7; D is unresolved. The ends were cut back, 4 bases at V and 2 bases at J, with 9 bases in the middle. This CDR3 spans 13 amino acids. In nucleotides, the CDR3 is TGTGCCAGCAGTTCCGGACGGACCTACGAGCAGTACTTC. Translated, it gives CASSSGRTYEQYF.

The gene calls are TRBV3-1 (or the pseudogene TRBV3-2) and TRBJ1-6; D is unclear. The CDR3 length is 13 residues. The V end was cut by 0 bases, the J end by 10 bases, with 7 bases between. CDR1 and CDR2 (germline): LGHDT, YNNKEL (reference sequence). The CDR3 coding sequence is TGTGCCAGCAGCCAAGATGGTCTGTCACCCCTCCACTTT. Its protein product is CASSQDGLSPLHF.

This chain uses TRBV14 with TRBJ2-1; unclear D gene. V was trimmed by 1 base and J by 8 bases, leaving 9 bases between them. From germline, CDR1 is SGHDN and CDR2 FVKESK. The CDR3 totals 13 residues. The CDR3 loop is CASSQASRDEQFF. The CDR3 DNA sequence: TGTGCCAGCAGCCAAGCCTCTAGGGATGAGCAGTTCTTC.

The chain links TRBV27 to TRBJ2-1; tentative D call: TRBD2 (6 bases). CDR3 size: 18 residues. CDR1 is MNHEY and CDR2 is SMNVEV in the germline V gene (reference sequence). The V and J ends lost 4 bases and 0 bases respectively, with 19 bases between them. The CDR3 nucleotides read TGTGCCAGCAGTTCGGGACTTCCTAAACCGATCTCCTACAATGAGCAGTTCTTC. It yields the protein CASSSGLPKPISYNEQFF.

The genes are TRBV9 and TRBJ2-7; possibly TRBD2 for D (6 bases). V was clipped by 4 bases and J by 2 bases, with 19 bases between them. The CDR3 sequence is 16 residues long. Germline V CDR1 and CDR2: SGDLS, YYNGEE. This CDR3 reads CASSTYGVAVTYEQYF. The CDR3 DNA reads as TGTGCCAGCAGCACCTACGGGGTAGCGGTAACCTACGAGCAGTACTTC.

This clone was found once. The rearrangement links TRBV6-1 to TRBJ1-1; D gene ambiguous. V lost 3 bases to trimming and J lost 0 bases, with 11 bases between them. CDR1 MNHNS and CDR2 SASEGT come from the germline V gene. The CDR3 sequence is 15 residues long. Here the CDR3 DNA reads TGTGCCAGCAGTGATACGGGGATGATGAACACTGAAGCTTTCTTT. Translation gives CASSDTGMMNTEAFF.

In this sample, this clone turned up a few times. CDR3: CASSERGQGNSEAFF. The CDR3 nucleotides are TGTGCCAGCTCCGAGAGGGGCCAGGGGAATAGTGAAGCTTTCTTT. This chain links TRBV6-4 with TRBJ1-1; TRBD1 is a possible D gene (6 bases). Trimming stripped 8 bases from V and 7 bases from J, with 23 bases between. Germline-derived CDR1 and CDR2 are MRHNA and SNTAGT. The CDR3 extends over 15 amino acids.

The chain carries TRBV30 and TRBJ1-5; 7 bases agree with TRBD1. V dropped 0 bases and J dropped 5; count of bases not matched to a gene: 7. The germline gives CDR1 GTSNPN, CDR2 SVGIG (reference sequence). The CDR3 runs to 15 residues. CDR3 nucleotides: TGTGCCTGGAGTGTACGGTGGCAGGGGGATCAGCCCCAGCATTTT. Translating gives CAWSVRWQGDQPQHF.

This chain links TRBV4-1 with TRBJ2-7; tentative D call: TRBD2 (6 bases). This CDR3 has 13 amino acids. V was pared by 1 base and J by 3 bases, with 7 bases between. Per the germline V gene, CDR1 is MGHRA and CDR2 is YSYEKL. The CDR3 is CASSQAGDYEQYF. DNA for the CDR3: TGCGCCAGCAGCCAAGCGGGAGACTACGAGCAGTACTTC.

The chain couples TRBV7-9 to TRBJ2-5, with D possibly matching TRBD1 (6 bases). Germline CDR1 SEHNR, CDR2 FQNEAQ (reference sequence). The CDR3 has 16 residues. V lost 4 bases to trimming and J lost 3 bases, with 18 bases between them. As DNA, the CDR3 is TGTGCCAGCAGCTCCAGATCCGGGACACCCGAAGAGACCCAGTACTTC. Protein sequence: CASSSRSGTPEETQYF.

The J gene is TRBJ1-6, the V gene TRBV30; D gene unclear. The CDR3 has 11 residues. The germline V and J ends were trimmed by 5 bases and 11 bases, with 10 bases remaining between them. CDR1 is GTSNPN and CDR2 is SVGIG in the germline V gene (reference sequence). For the CDR3, the DNA is TGTGCCTGGGAGAACTTTACACCCCTCCACTTT. Encoded protein: CAWENFTPLHF.